This entry is about one T cell receptor (beta chain). What it recognizes is unknown. The data are from a study of OX40 agonist ivuxolimab in advanced cancers. TCRdb's table, derived via immunoSEQ multiplex PCR, lists solely in-frame clones and lacks some. The sample contains about 80,000 clones, approximately 86% of which appear only once. Trimming left V 3 bases short and J 5 bases short, with 19 bases between. CDR1 WNHNN and CDR2 SYGVQD come from the germline V gene (reference sequence). The CDR3 runs 16 residues. Study observations and caveats: The study found among the lowest clonal expansion in partial responders at 0.1-3.0 mg/kg. CD4+ and CD8+ blood T cells expanded clonally by week 6 at 0.1 to 3.0 mg/kg.

The rearrangement joins TRBV10-1 to TRBJ2-5, with D perhaps TRBD1 (7 bases). The clonotype was recovered from an adult with an advanced solid tumor such as melanoma, head and neck, liver or kidney cancer. Material: CD4+ or CD8+ T cells sorted from blood, obtained in a trial of the OX40 agonist ivuxolimab. This chain's CDR3 is CASSEVGGGRRETQYF. As DNA, the CDR3 is TGCGCCAGCAGTGAAGTTGGAGGGGGCCGCCGGGAGACCCAGTACTTC.